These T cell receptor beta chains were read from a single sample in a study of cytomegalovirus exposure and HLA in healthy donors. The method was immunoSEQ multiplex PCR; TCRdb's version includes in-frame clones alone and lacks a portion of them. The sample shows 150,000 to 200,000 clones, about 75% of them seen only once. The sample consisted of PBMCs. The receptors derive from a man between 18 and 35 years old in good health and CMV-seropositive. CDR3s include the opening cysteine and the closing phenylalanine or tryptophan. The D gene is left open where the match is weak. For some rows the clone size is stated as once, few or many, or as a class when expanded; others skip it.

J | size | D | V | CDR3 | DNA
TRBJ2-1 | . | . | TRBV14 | CASSPVYNEQFF | TGTGCCAGCAGCCCCGTATACAATGAGCAGTTCTTC
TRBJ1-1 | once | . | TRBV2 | CASSFSRWNTEAFF | TGTGCCAGCAGCTTCTCCAGATGGAACACTGAAGCTTTCTTT
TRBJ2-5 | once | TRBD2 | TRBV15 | CATSRDKLAGGGPGETQYF | TGTGCCACCAGCAGAGATAAGCTAGCGGGAGGCGGACCGGGAGAGACCCAGTACTTC
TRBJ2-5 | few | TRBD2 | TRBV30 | CAWSAPSRGSGSAQYF | TGTGCCTGGAGTGCCCCCTCCCGGGGTAGCGGGAGTGCTCAGTACTTC
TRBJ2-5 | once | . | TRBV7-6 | CASTNLPPEETQYF | TGTGCCAGCACCAATCTCCCCCCAGAAGAGACCCAGTACTTC
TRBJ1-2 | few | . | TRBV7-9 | CASAGGDYGYTF | TGTGCCAGCGCTGGGGGGGACTATGGCTACACCTTC
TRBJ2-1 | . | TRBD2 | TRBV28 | CASSIKLAGGWNEQFF | TGTGCCAGCAGCATAAAACTAGCGGGGGGATGGAATGAGCAGTTCTTC
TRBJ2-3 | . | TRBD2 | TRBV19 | CASSGLDPTDTQYF | TGTGCCAGTAGTGGACTAGATCCCACAGATACGCAGTATTTT
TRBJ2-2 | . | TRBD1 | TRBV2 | CASRDRTGLGELFF | TGTGCCAGCAGGGACCGGACAGGGCTCGGGGAGCTGTTTTTT
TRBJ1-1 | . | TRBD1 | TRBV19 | CASSRRQGAGTEAFF | TGTGCCAGTAGTAGAAGACAGGGGGCTGGAACTGAAGCTTTCTTT
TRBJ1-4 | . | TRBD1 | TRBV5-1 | CASSLTGDATNEKLFF | TGCGCCAGCAGCCTGACAGGGGATGCAACTAATGAAAAACTGTTTTTT
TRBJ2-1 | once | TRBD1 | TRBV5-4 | CASSPDRGSYNEQFF | TGTGCCAGCAGTCCTGACAGGGGAAGCTACAATGAGCAGTTCTTC
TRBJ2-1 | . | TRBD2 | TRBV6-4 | CASSDGEGGIYEQFF | TGTGCCAGCAGTGACGGGGAGGGAGGGATTTATGAGCAGTTCTTC
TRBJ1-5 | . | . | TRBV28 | CASSSAGVSNQPQHF | TGTGCCAGCAGTTCGGCAGGGGTAAGCAATCAGCCCCAGCATTTT